The present entry profiles one T cell receptor (beta chain) with its context. The antigen is unknown. In the source study's methods: ImmunoSEQ output lacked quality scores and full-length reads, limiting matched filtering. Method: immunoSEQ multiplex PCR; TCRdb's copy keeps in-frame clones and lacks some. V, J and clone size were drawn from that table, and D and trimming were deduced from the DNA. The sample contains about 2.4 million clones, 85% to 95% of which appear only once. These data are taken from a study of shared clonotypes between healthy human individuals. Study-level points and caveats: Blood was the only sampled material, and tissue repertoires likely differ. It was observed that roughly 5.1% of naive CD4 clonotypes were shared across several donors.

The CDR3 contains 16 residues. Deletions cut 5 bases from V and 6 bases from J, with 22 bases between. The germline V gene has CDR1 LNHDA and CDR2 SQIVND (reference sequence). The TCR originated in a man between 18 and 29 years old in good health. The sample was naive CD4+ T cells sorted from blood. Described subset: CD45RA+ positively selected. The chain uses TRBV19 and TRBJ1-2; D possibly corresponds to TRBD1 (5 bases). The CDR3 region is CASSPGGLRGRDGYTF. CDR3 coding DNA: TGTGCCAGTAGTCCTGGAGGACTGAGGGGACGGGATGGCTACACCTTC. The full variable domain, its missing parts supplied by reference TRBV19 and TRBJ1-2, is DGGITQSPKYLFRKEGQNVTLSCEQNLNHDAMYWYRQDPGQGLRLIYYSQIVNDFQKGDIAEGYSVSREKKESFPLTVTSAQKNPTAFYLCASSPGGLRGRDGYTFGSGTRLTVV.